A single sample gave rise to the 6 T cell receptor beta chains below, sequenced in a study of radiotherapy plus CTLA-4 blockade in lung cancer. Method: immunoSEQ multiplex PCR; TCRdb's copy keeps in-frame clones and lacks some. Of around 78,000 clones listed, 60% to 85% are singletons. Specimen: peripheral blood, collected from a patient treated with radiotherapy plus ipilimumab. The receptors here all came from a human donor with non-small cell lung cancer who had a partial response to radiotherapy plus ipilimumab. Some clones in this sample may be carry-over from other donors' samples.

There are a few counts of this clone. The DNA of the CDR3 is TGTGCCAGCAGTACGGGACAGCCCGGAGGCGAGCAGTACTTC. It codes for CASSTGQPGGEQYF. The J gene is TRBJ2-7, the V gene TRBV6-5, with TRBD1 matching over 7 bases. CDR1 and CDR2 from the germline V gene are MNHEY and SVGAGI. This CDR3 comprises 14 residues. V trimming: 5 bases; J trimming: 6 bases; junction bases outside the gene matches: 10.

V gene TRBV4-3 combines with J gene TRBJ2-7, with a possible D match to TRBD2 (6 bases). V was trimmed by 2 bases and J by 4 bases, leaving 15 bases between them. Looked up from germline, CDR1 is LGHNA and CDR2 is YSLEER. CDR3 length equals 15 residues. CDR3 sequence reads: CASSQQHSGRYEQYF. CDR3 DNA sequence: TGCGCCAGCAGCCAACAGCATAGCGGCAGATACGAGCAGTACTTC.

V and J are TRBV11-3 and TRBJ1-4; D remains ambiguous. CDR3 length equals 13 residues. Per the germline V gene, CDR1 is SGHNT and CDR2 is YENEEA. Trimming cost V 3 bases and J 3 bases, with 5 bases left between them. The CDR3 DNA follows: TGTGCCAGCAGCTTTCAGGCTAATGAAAAACTGTTTTTT. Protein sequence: CASSFQANEKLFF.

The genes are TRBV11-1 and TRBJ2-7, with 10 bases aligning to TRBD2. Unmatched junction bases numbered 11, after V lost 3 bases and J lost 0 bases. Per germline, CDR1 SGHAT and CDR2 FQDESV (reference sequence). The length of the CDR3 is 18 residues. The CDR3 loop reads CASSFVGSGGKSSYEQYF. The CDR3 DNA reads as TGTGCCAGCAGCTTCGTCGGTAGCGGGGGGAAAAGCTCCTACGAGCAGTACTTC.

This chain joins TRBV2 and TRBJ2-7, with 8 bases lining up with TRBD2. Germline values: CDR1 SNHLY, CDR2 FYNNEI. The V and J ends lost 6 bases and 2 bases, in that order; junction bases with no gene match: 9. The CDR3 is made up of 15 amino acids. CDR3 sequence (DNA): TGTGCCAGCAGGGATAGCGGGAAGAACCCCTACGAGCAGTACTTC. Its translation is CASRDSGKNPYEQYF.

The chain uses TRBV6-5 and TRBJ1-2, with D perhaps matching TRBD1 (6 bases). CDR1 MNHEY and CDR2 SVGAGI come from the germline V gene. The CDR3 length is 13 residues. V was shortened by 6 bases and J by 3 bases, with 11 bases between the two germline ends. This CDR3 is CASRPTGHYGYTF. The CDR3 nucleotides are TGTGCCAGCAGGCCGACAGGACACTATGGCTACACCTTC.